The sequence of this TCR beta chain was determined in a study of breast tumors, draining lymph nodes, adjacent tissues. Samples came from axillary lymph nodes draining the breast cancer. Each CDR3 protein is one row after TCRdb ran MiXCR on the multiplex PCR reads. Among 120,000 or so distinct CDR3 sequences listed, approximately 20% were seen once. The study, taken as a whole, reports: Luminal-like breast cancer showed significantly greater tumor-nontumor repertoire similarity than basal-like breast cancer did. Tumor T cell lymph node origin was a supported hypothesis, not proven. Tumors had less TCR diversity than lymph nodes, more than nontumor tissue.

This CDR3 spans 16 amino acids. The V gene's germline CDR1 is MNHNS and CDR2 SASEGT. V was shortened by 0 bases and J by 4 bases, with 15 bases between the two germline ends. This clonotype was detected ten times or more. Its antigen is unidentified. V usage is TRBV6-1 and J usage is TRBJ1-2; D is perhaps TRBD1 (5 bases). The TCR comes from a female donor with breast cancer. Some clones in this sample may be carry-over from other donors' samples. What was sequenced was axillary lymph node tissue. DNA of the CDR3: TGTGCCAGCAGTGAAGCGTCGGGGCAAGGGTTCTATGGCTACACCTTC. It codes for CASSEASGQGFYGYTF.